This TCR beta chain was identified during a study of blood T cell repertoires in COVID-19. Looking at the study overall: Acute-phase and convalescent COVID-19 samples originated in the United States, Italy and Spain. From T cells, B-cell-depleted T cells, or PBMCs came the material, which was cDNA or gDNA.

Under the authors' procedure: Estimation of nucleated cell counts was performed using reference gene primer amplification. Sequencing was performed with immunoSEQ multiplex PCR; in TCRdb, only in-frame clones are kept and a portion is missing. The V and J calls and clone size were taken over from that table, and D and trimming were inferred from the DNA. Of more than 150,000 clones listed, approximately 91% were seen once; the top ten hold 6.5% to 8.5%. The germline V gene has CDR1 WSHSY and CDR2 SAAADI. With 3 bases clipped from V and 3 bases from J, the junction kept 8 bases outside the gene matches. CDR3 length: 16 residues.

Sequencing was done on a sample of peripheral blood. This receptor was taken from a man aged 40-50 years with acute or convalescent COVID-19. J is TRBJ1-2 and V is TRBV10-2; 9 nucleotides line up with TRBD1. The CDR3 DNA reads as TGCGCCAGCAGTGAAGGCTTGACAGGGGGATACTATGGCTACACCTTC. Translating gives CASSEGLTGGYYGYTF.